Reported below is one T cell receptor beta chain. As yet, its antigen is unknown. These data belong to a study of CD8+CD57+ T cells in acquired aplastic anemia. The overall study: The study obtained an average of about 3.4 ug of DNA from sorted CD4+ and CD8+ cells. There were some 11 million reads, on average, for CD4+ cells from healthy donors. Points from the study as a whole: Comparison of patients with controls identified twenty-nine shared CD8+ CDR3 sequences. Simpson's diversity of CD8+ cells was not significantly different in patients compared with controls.

The trim removed 10 bases at V and 5 bases at J, leaving 11 bases unmatched. Germline assignment: CDR1 MNHEY and CDR2 SMNVEV (reference sequence). The CDR3 has 14 residues. The study profiled TCR beta VDJ and CDR3 using genomic DNA as template. Using its own MiXCR run on the reads, TCRdb lists one record per CDR3 protein. This repertoire shows about 100,000 distinct CDR3 sequences, roughly 50% found once; its top ten account for 25% to 35%. The TCR sequence derives from a human donor in good health, serving as a control. This chain links TRBV27 with TRBJ2-7, with 10 bases that match TRBD2. Sequencing was performed on sorted CD4+, CD8+, or CD8+CD57+ T cells (not recorded which) from PBMCs. CDR3 protein: CANRLAGESDEQYF. CDR3 coding DNA: TGTGCCAACCGACTAGCGGGCGAAAGCGACGAGCAGTACTTC.